This TCR beta chain was identified during a study of T cells in localized non-small cell lung cancer. Study-wide results and caveats: The study linked higher blood T cell density to longer overall survival. A median of roughly 55 of the top 100 tumor clones appeared in adjacent lung, which was paired and uninvolved. Uninvolved adjacent lung showed the highest T cell clonality, exceeding tumor. Since sequencing was restricted to only one region of the tumor, intratumor heterogeneity remains a possibility.

The CDR3 is 14 amino acids. V gave up 4 bases and J gave up 1 base, with 11 bases separating them. The germline gives CDR1 SGHRS, CDR2 YFSETQ. Repertoires were generated with immunoSEQ multiplex PCR, while TCRdb's copy carries only in-frame clones and drops some. The table records about 83,000 clones, 75% to 85% of them present only once. About this clone: Its antigen is as yet unknown.

The source is a female donor over 55 with stage I lung adenocarcinoma. The source material was peripheral blood, sampled before any cancer treatment. V is TRBV5-1 and J is TRBJ1-1, with D maybe TRBD1 (5 bases). The CDR3 loop reads CASSIQAGNTEAFF. The CDR3 region has the DNA TGCGCCAGCAGCATACAGGCGGGGAACACTGAAGCTTTCTTT.